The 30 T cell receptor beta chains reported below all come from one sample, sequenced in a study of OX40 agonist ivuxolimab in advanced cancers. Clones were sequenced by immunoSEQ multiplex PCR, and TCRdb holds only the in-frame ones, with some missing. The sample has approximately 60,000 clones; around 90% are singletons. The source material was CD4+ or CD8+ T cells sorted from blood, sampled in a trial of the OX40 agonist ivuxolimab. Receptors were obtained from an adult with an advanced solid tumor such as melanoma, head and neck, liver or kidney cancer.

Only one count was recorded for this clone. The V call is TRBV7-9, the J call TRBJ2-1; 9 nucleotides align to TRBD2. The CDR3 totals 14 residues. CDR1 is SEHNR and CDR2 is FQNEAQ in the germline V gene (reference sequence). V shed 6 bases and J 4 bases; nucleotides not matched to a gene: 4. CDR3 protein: CASSRLADYNEQFF. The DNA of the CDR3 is TGTGCCAGCAGTCGACTAGCGGATTACAATGAGCAGTTCTTC.

The CDR3, as DNA: TGCGCCAGCAGACAACAAGAGACCCAGTACTTC. Its translation: CASRQQETQYF. The rearrangement joins TRBV5-1 to TRBJ2-5; D uncertain. Germline CDR1 SGHRS, CDR2 YFSETQ. V was cut by 5 bases and J by 2 bases, with 4 bases left in between. This CDR3 comprises 11 residues.

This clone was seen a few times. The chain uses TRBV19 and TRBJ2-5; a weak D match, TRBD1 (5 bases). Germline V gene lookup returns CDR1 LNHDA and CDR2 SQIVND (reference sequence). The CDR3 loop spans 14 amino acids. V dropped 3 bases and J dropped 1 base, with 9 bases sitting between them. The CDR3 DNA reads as TGTGCCAGTAGTATTTCAACAGGCCAAGAGACCCAGTACTTC. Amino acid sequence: CASSISTGQETQYF.

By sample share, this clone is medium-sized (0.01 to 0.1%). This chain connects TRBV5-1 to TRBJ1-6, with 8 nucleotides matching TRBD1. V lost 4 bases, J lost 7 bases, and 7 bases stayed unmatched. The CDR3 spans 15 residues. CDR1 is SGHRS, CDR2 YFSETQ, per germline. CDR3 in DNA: TGCGCCAGCAGCCCAGGACAGGGAATGAATTCACCCCTCCACTTT. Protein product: CASSPGQGMNSPLHF. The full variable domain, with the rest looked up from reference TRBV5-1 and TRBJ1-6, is KAGVTQTPRYLIKTRGQQVTLSCSPISGHRSVSWYQQTPGQGLQFLFEYFSETQRNKGNFPGRFSGRQFSNSRSEMNVSTLELGDSALYLCASSPGQGMNSPLHFGNGTRLTVT.

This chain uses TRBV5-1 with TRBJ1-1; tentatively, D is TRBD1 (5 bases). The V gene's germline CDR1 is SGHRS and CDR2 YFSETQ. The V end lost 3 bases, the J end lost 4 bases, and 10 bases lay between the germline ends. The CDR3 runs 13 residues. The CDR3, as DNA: TGCGCCAGCAGCTCCGACAGTCCCACTGAAGCTTTCTTT. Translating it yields CASSSDSPTEAFF.

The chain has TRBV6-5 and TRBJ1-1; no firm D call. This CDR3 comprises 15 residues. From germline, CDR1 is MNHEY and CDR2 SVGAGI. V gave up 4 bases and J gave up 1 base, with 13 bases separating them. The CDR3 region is CASSWAGPQNTEAFF. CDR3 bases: TGTGCCAGCAGTTGGGCGGGCCCACAGAACACTGAAGCTTTCTTT.

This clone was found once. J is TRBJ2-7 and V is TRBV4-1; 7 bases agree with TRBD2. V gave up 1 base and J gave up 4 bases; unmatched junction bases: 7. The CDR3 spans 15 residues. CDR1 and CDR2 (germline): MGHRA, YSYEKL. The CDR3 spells CASSQVGAGEYEQYF. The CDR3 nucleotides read TGCGCCAGCAGCCAAGTAGGCGCGGGGGAATACGAGCAGTACTTC.

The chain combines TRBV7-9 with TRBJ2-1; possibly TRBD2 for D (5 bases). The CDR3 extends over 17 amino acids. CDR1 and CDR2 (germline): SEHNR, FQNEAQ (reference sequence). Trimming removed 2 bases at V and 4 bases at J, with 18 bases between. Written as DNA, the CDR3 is TGTGCCAGCAGCTTAACACTATCTAGCCGGGGATACAATGAGCAGTTCTTC. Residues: CASSLTLSSRGYNEQFF.

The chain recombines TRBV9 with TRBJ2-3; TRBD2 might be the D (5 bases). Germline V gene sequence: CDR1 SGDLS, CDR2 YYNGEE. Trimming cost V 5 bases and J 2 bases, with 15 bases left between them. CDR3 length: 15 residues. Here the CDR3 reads CASSASFGVTDTQYF. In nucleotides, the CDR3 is TGTGCCAGCAGTGCCTCTTTCGGGGTCACAGATACGCAGTATTTT.

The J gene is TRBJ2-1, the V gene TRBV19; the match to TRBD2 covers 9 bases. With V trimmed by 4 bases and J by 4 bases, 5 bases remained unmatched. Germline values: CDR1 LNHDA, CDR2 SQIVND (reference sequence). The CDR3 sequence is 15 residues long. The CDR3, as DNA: TGTGCCAGTAGTAGTAGCGGGAGCACTTACAATGAGCAGTTCTTC. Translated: CASSSSGSTYNEQFF.

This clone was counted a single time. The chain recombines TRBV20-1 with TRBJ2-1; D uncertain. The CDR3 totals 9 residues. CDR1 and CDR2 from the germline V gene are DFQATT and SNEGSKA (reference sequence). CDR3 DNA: TGCAGGCCTTACAATGAGCAGTTCTTC. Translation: CRPYNEQFF.

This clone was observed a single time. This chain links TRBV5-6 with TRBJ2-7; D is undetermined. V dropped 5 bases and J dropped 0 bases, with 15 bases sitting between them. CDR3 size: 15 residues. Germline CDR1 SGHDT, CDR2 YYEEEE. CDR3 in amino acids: CASSSRKVGSYEQYF. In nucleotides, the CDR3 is TGTGCCAGCAGTTCCCGAAAGGTGGGCTCCTACGAGCAGTACTTC.

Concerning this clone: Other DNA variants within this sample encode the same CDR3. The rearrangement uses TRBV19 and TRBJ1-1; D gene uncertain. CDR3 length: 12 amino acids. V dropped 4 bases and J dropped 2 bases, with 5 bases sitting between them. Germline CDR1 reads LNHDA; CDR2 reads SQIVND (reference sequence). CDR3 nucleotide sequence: TGTGCCAGTAGTAATGGAAACACTGAAGCTTTCTTT. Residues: CASSNGNTEAFF.

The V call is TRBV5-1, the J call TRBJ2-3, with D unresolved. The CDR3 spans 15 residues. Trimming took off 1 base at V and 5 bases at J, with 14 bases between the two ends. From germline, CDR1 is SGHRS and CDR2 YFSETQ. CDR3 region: CASSLFVGKGDTQYF. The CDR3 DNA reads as TGCGCCAGCAGCTTGTTCGTGGGGAAGGGAGATACGCAGTATTTT.

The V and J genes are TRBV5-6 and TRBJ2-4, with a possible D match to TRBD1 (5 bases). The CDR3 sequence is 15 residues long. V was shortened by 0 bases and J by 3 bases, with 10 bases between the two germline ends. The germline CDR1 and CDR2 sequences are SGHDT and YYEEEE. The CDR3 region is CASSLDQGFKNIQYF. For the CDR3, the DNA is TGTGCCAGCAGCTTGGACCAGGGCTTCAAAAACATTCAGTACTTC.

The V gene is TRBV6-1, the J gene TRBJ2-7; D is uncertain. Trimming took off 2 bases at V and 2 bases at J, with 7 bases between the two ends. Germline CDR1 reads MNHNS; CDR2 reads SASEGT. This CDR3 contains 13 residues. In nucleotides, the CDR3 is TGTGCCAGCAGTGAACGCCTGACCTACGAGCAGTACTTC. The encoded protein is CASSERLTYEQYF.

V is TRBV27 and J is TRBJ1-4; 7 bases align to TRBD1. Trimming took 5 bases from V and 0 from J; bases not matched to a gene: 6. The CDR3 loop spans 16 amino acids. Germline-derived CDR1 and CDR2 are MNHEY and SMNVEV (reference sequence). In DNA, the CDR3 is TGTGCCAGCAGTGGGGGACAGCCCCCAACTAATGAAAAACTGTTTTTT. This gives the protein CASSGGQPPTNEKLFF.

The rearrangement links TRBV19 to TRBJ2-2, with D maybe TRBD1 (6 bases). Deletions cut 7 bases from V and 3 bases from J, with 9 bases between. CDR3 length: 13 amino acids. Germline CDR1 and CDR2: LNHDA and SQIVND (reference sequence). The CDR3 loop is CASNRVYTGELFF. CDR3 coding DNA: TGTGCCAGTAACAGGGTATACACCGGGGAGCTGTTTTTT. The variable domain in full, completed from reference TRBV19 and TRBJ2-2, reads DGGITQSPKYLFRKEGQNVTLSCEQNLNHDAMYWYRQDPGQGLRLIYYSQIVNDFQKGDIAEGYSVSREKKESFPLTVTSAQKNPTAFYLCASNRVYTGELFFGEGSRLTVL.

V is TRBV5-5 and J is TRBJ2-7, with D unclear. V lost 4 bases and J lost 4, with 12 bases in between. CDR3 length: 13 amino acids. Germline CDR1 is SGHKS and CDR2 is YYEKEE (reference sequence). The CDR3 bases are TGTGCCAGCAGCGTCTATCCCGTATACGAGCAGTACTTC. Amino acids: CASSVYPVYEQYF.

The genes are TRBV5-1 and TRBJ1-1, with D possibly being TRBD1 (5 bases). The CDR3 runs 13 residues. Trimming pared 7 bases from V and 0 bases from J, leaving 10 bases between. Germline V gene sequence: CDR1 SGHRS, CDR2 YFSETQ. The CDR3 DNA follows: TGCGCCAGCCGAGGGGCCCTGAACACTGAAGCTTTCTTT. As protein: CASRGALNTEAFF.

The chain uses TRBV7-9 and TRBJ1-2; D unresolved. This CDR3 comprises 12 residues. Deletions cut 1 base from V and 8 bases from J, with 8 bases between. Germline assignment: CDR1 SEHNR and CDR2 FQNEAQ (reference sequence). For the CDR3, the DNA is TGTGCCAGCAGCTTAGGGGTGGGCGGCTACACCTTC. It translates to CASSLGVGGYTF.

The CDR3 DNA reads as TGTGCCAGTAGTATCGCCGGGACAGGGCAGAGGGGGACTGAAGCTTTCTTT. Its translation is CASSIAGTGQRGTEAFF. This chain connects TRBV19 to TRBJ1-1; 9 nucleotides agree with TRBD1. Unmatched junction bases numbered 13, after V lost 3 bases and J lost 5 bases. The V gene's germline CDR1 is LNHDA and CDR2 SQIVND (reference sequence). The length of the CDR3 is 17 residues. Based on the CDR3 plus reference TRBV19 and TRBJ1-1, the full variable domain is DGGITQSPKYLFRKEGQNVTLSCEQNLNHDAMYWYRQDPGQGLRLIYYSQIVNDFQKGDIAEGYSVSREKKESFPLTVTSAQKNPTAFYLCASSIAGTGQRGTEAFFGQGTRLTVV.

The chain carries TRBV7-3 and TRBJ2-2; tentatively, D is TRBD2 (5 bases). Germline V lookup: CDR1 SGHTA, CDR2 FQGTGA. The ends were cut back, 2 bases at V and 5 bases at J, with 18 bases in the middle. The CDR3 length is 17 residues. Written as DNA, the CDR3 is TGTGCCAGCAGCTTAGCCTCACTAGGGATAGGGACCGGGGAGCTGTTTTTT. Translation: CASSLASLGIGTGELFF.

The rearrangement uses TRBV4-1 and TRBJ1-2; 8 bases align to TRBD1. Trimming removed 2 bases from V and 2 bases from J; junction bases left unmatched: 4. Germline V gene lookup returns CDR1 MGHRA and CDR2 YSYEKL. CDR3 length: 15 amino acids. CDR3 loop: CASSQPWTGNYGYTF. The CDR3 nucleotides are TGCGCCAGCAGCCAACCCTGGACAGGGAACTATGGCTACACCTTC.

The CDR3, as DNA: TGTGCCAGCAACTCGAGACTAGACAGGGGGCTCTTCCGTGAAAAACTGTTTTTT. Its protein is CASNSRLDRGLFREKLFF. The chain is built from TRBV7-8 and TRBJ1-4; 10 positions match TRBD1. V lost 7 bases, J lost 7 bases, and 18 bases stayed unmatched. Germline values: CDR1 SGHVS, CDR2 FQNEAQ. This CDR3 region has 18 residues. The whole variable domain, filled in from reference TRBV7-8 and TRBJ1-4, reads GAGVSQSPRYKVAKRGQDVALRCDPISGHVSLFWYQQALGQGPEFLTYFQNEAQLDKSGLPSDRFFAERPEGSVSTLKIQRTQQEDSAVYLCASNSRLDRGLFREKLFFGSGTQLSVL.

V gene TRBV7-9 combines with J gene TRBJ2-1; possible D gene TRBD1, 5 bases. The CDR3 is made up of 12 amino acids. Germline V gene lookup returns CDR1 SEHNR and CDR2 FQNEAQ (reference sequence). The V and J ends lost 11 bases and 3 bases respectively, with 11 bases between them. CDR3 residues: CAGTGYYNEQFF. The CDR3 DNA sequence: TGTGCCGGAACAGGTTACTACAATGAGCAGTTCTTC.

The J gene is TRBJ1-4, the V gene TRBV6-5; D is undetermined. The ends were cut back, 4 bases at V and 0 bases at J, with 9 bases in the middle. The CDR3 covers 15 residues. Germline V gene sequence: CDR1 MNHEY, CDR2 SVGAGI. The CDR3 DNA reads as TGTGCCAGCAGTTGGGTAACCTCAACTAATGAAAAACTGTTTTTT. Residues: CASSWVTSTNEKLFF.

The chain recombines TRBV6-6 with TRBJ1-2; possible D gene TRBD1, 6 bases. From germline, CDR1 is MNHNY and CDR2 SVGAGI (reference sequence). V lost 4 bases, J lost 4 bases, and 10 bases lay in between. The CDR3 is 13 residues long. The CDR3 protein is CASSSQGLYGYTF. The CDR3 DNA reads TGTGCCAGCAGTTCACAGGGTCTCTATGGCTACACCTTC.

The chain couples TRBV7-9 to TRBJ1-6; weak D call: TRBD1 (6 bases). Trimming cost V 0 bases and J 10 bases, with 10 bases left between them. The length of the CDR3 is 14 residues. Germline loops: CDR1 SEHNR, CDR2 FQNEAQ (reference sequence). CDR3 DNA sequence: TGTGCCAGCAGCTTAGCGGGGGCTTACTCACCCCTCCACTTT. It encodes CASSLAGAYSPLHF. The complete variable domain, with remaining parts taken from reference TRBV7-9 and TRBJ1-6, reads DTGVSQNPRHKITKRGQNVTFRCDPISEHNRLYWYRQTLGQGPEFLTYFQNEAQLEKSRLLSDRFSAERPKGSFSTLEIQRTEQGDSAMYLCASSLAGAYSPLHFGNGTRLTVT.

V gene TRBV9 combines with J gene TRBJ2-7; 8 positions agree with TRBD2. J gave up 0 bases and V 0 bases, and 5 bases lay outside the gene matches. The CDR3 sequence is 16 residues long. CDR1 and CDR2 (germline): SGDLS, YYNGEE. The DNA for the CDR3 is TGTGCCAGCAGCGTAGTCCCTAGCGGGTTCTCCTACGAGCAGTACGTC. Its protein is CASSVVPSGFSYEQYV.